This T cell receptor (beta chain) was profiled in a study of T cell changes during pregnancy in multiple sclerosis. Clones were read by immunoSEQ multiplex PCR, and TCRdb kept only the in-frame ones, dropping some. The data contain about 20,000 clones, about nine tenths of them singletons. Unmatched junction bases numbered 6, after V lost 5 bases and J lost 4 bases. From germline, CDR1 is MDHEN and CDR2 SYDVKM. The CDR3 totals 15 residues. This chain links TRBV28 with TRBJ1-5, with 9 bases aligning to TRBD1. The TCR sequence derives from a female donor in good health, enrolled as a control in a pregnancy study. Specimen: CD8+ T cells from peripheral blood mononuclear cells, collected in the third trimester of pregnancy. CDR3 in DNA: TGTGCCAGCAGTGGGACAGGGTCATGGAATCAGCCCCAGCATTTT. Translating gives CASSGTGSWNQPQHF. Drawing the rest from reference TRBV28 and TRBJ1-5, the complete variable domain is DVKVTQSSRYLVKRTGEKVFLECVQDMDHENMFWYRQDPGLGLRLIYFSYDVKMKEKGDIPEGYSVSREKKERFSLILESASTNQTSMYLCASSGTGSWNQPQHFGDGTRLSIL.